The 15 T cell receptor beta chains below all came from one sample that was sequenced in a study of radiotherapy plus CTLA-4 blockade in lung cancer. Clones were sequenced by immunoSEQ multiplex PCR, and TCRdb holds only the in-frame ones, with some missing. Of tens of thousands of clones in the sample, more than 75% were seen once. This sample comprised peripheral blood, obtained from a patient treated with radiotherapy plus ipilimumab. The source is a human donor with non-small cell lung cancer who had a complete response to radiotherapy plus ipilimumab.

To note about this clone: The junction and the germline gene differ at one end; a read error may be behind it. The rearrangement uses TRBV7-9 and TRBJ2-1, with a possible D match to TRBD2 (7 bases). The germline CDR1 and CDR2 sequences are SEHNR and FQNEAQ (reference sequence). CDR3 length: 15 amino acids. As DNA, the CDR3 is TGTGCCAGCAGCTTTGGGGGCGATTTAGCGGGCGGGCGCCTCTTC. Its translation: CASSFGGDLAGGRLF. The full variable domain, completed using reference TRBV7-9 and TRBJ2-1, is DTGVSQNPRHKITKRGQNVTFRCDPISEHNRLYWYRQTLGQGPEFLTYFQNEAQLEKSRLLSDRFSAERPKGSFSTLEIQRTEQGDSAMYLCASSFGGDLAGGRLFGPGTRLTVL.

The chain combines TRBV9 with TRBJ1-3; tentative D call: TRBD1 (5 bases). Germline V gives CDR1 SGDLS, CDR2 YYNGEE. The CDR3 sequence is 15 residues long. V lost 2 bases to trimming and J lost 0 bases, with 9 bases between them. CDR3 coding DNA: TGTGCCAGCAGCGTTGACAGCAGCTCTGGAAACACCATATATTTT. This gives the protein CASSVDSSSGNTIYF.

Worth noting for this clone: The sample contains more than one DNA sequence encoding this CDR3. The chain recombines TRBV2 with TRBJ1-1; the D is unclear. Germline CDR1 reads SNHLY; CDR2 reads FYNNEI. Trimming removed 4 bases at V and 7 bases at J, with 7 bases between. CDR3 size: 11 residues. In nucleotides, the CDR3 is TGTGCCAGCAGTGCAGTTATTGAAGCTTTCTTT. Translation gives CASSAVIEAFF. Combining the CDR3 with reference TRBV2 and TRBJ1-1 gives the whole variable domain EPEVTQTPSHQVTQMGQEVILRCVPISNHLYFYWYRQILGQKVEFLVSFYNNEISEKSEIFDDQFSVERPDGSNFTLKIRSTKLEDSAMYFCASSAVIEAFFGQGTRLTVV.

Here the CDR3 reads CASSYGLTGEYGYTF. In DNA, the CDR3 is TGTGCCAGCAGTTATGGGCTGACAGGAGAATATGGCTACACCTTC. This rearrangement joins TRBV6-5 to TRBJ1-2; weak D call: TRBD1 (6 bases). The CDR3 sequence is 15 residues long. Deletions cut 3 bases from V and 5 bases from J, with 16 bases between. Per germline, CDR1 MNHEY and CDR2 SVGAGI.

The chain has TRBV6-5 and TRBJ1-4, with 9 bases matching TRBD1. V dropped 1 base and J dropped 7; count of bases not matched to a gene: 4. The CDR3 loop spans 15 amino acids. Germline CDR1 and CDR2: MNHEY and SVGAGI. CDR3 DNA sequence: TGTGCCAGCAGTTACTTGGGACAGGGCTTTGAAAAACTGTTTTTT. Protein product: CASSYLGQGFEKLFF.

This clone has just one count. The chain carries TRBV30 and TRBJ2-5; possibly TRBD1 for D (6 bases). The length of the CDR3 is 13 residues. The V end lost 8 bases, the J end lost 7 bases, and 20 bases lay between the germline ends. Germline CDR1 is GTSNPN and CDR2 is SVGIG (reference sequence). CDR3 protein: CAEAWDTSGTQYF. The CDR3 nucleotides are TGTGCCGAGGCGTGGGACACCTCTGGGACCCAGTACTTC.

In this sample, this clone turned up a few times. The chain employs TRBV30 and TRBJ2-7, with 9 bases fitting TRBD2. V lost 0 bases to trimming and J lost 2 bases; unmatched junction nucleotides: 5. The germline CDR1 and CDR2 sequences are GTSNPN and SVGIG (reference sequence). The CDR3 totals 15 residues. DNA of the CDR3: TGTGCCTGGAGTGTAATTGCGGGGGGGGCCTACGAGCAGTACTTC. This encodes CAWSVIAGGAYEQYF.

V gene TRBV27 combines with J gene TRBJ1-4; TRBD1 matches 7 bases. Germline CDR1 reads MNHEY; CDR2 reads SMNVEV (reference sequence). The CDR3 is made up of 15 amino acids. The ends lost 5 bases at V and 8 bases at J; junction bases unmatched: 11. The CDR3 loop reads CASSQAGGYKEKLFF. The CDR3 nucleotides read TGTGCCAGCAGTCAGGCAGGGGGTTACAAGGAAAAACTGTTTTTT. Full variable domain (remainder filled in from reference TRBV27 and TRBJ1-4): EAQVTQNPRYLITVTGKKLTVTCSQNMNHEYMSWYRQDPGLGLRQIYYSMNVEVTDKGDVPEGYKVSRKEKRNFPLILESPSPNQTSLYFCASSQAGGYKEKLFFGSGTQLSVL.

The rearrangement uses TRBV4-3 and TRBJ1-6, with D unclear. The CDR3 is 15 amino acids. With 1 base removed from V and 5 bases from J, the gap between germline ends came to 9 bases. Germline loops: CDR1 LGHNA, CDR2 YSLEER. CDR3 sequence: CASSQARNHNSPLHF. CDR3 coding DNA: TGCGCCAGCAGCCAAGCCAGGAACCATAATTCACCCCTCCACTTT.

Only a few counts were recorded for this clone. CDR3 sequence reads: CASSLMGAVTNTEAFF. In DNA, the CDR3 is TGTGCCAGCAGTTTAATGGGCGCCGTTACGAACACTGAAGCTTTCTTT. This sequence joins TRBV28 and TRBJ1-1; D is uncertain. Trimming left V 2 bases short and J 1 base short, with 14 bases between. Germline-derived CDR1 and CDR2 are MDHEN and SYDVKM. The CDR3 contains 16 residues.

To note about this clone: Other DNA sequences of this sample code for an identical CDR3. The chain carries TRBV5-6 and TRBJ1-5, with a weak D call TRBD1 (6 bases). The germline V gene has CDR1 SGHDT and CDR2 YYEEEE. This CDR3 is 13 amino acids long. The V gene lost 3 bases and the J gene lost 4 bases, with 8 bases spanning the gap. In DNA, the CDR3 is TGTGCCAGCAGCTCCCAGGGGAATCAGCCCCAGCATTTT. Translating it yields CASSSQGNQPQHF.

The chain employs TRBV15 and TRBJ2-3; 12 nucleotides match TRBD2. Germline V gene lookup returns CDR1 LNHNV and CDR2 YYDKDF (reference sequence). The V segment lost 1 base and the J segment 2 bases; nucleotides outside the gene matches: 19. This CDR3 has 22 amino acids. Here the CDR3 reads CATSRAHPTRKTSGRVTDTQYF. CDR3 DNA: TGTGCCACCAGCAGAGCCCACCCCACCCGAAAGACTAGCGGGAGAGTCACAGATACGCAGTATTTT. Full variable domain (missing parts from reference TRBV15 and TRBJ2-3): DAMVIQNPRYQVTQFGKPVTLSCSQTLNHNVMYWYQQKSSQAPKLLFHYYDKDFNNEADTPDNFQSRRPNTSFCFLDIRSPGLGDTAMYLCATSRAHPTRKTSGRVTDTQYFGPGTRLTVL.

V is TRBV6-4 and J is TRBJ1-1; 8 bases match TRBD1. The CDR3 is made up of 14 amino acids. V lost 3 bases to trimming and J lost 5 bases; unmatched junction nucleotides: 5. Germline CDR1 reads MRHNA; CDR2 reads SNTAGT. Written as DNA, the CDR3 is TGTGCCAGCAGTGAGTCCAGGGGGCAGACTGAAGCTTTCTTT. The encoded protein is CASSESRGQTEAFF.

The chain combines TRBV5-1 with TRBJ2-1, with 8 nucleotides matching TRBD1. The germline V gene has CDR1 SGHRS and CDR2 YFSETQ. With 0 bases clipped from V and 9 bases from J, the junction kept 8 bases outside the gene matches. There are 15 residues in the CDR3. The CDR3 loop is CASSLGGTGLGEQFF. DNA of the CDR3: TGCGCCAGCAGCTTGGGAGGGACAGGCCTGGGTGAGCAGTTCTTC.

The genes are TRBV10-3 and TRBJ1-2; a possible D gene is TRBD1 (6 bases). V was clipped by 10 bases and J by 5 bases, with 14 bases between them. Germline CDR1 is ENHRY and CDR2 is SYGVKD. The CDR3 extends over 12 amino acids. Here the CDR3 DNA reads TGTGCCACCCGTACACAGGGTTATGGCTACACCTTC. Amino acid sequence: CATRTQGYGYTF.